Here is one TCR beta chain with its context. The V and J ends lost 2 bases and 3 bases, in that order; junction bases with no gene match: 9. CDR3 length: 17 amino acids. Germline values: CDR1 ENHRY, CDR2 SYGVKD. The data were produced by immunoSEQ multiplex PCR, yet TCRdb's version contains in-frame clones alone and is incomplete. Of about 680,000 clones in the sample, under 95% were seen once. The sample comes from a study of shared clonotypes between healthy human individuals. Naive CD8 cells lacked CD45RO and underwent positive selection for CCR7, leaving out terminally differentiated effector memory CD45RA+ cells.

J is TRBJ2-7 and V is TRBV10-3; 11 bases are a match to TRBD1. The sequence derives from a man aged 25 to 45 in good health. Sequences were obtained from naive CD8+ T cells sorted from blood. DNA of the CDR3: TGTGCCATCAGTGAGGACGGGGACAGGGGGTCGTACTACGAGCAGTACTTC. Translated: CAISEDGDRGSYYEQYF.